The 17 T cell receptor beta chains given below trace back to one sample, sequenced in a study of STAT5B mutations in CD4+ large granular lymphocyte leukemia. TCRdb keeps only in-frame clones here, not all; method: immunoSEQ multiplex PCR. The profile shows tens of thousands of clones, about 86% of them singletons. The specimen sequenced was CD4+ T cells from blood buffy coats. The receptors stem from a human donor in good health.

This chain uses TRBV7-2 with TRBJ2-1; D is possibly TRBD1 or TRBD2 (5 bases each). CDR3 length: 14 amino acids. Trimming cost V 5 bases and J 6 bases, with 14 bases left between them. Germline V lookup: CDR1 SGHTA, CDR2 FQGNSA. CDR3 in DNA: TGTGCCAGCAGCACCCGGGACCTGGTCAATGAGCAGTTCTTC. Residues: CASSTRDLVNEQFF.

J is TRBJ1-1 and V is TRBV7-9; 10 bases fit TRBD1. CDR1 SEHNR and CDR2 FQNEAQ come from the germline V gene (reference sequence). Germline trimming cut 5 bases from V and 4 bases from J; bases unmatched to any gene: 7. The CDR3 has 15 residues. The CDR3 nucleotides are TGTGCCAGCAGCCCCGGGACAGGGGTGACCACTGAAGCTTTCTTT. This codes for CASSPGTGVTTEAFF.

J is TRBJ2-2 and V is TRBV7-3; D is unclear. The V gene lost 3 bases and the J gene lost 6 bases, with 5 bases spanning the gap. Germline lookup yields CDR1 SGHTA and CDR2 FQGTGA. The CDR3 contains 12 residues. CDR3 region: CASSFGAGELFF. The DNA of the CDR3 is TGTGCCAGCAGCTTTGGGGCCGGGGAGCTGTTTTTT.

The rearrangement uses TRBV5-6 and TRBJ2-5; D perhaps matches TRBD1 (6 bases). Matching the DNA end better, TRBJ2-7 makes the J call doubtful. The germline CDR1 and CDR2 sequences are SGHDT and YYEEEE. The CDR3 consists of 16 residues. The CDR3 DNA reads TGTGCCAGCAGCCGTAACGCCCAGGGGTACGACTACGAGCAGTACTTC. It translates to CASSRNAQGYDYEQYF.

The V gene is TRBV5-1, the J gene TRBJ1-5, with D tentatively TRBD1 (5 bases). Germline V gene sequence: CDR1 SGHRS, CDR2 YFSETQ. The CDR3 has 15 residues. V was shortened by 4 bases and J by 2 bases, with 13 bases between the two germline ends. Here the CDR3 DNA reads TGCGCCAGCAGCCCCGGGGGGTTGGGCAATCAGCCCCAGCATTTT. The encoded protein is CASSPGGLGNQPQHF.

The V and J genes are TRBV9 and TRBJ2-1; 8 bases map to TRBD2. Losses at the gene ends were 1 base for V and 8 bases for J; bases not matched to a gene: 8. The CDR3 length is 15 residues. The germline gives CDR1 SGDLS, CDR2 YYNGEE. The CDR3 nucleotides read TGTGCCAGCAGCGTACCCTCCGGGGGGGTGGATGAGCAGTTCTTC. Its translation is CASSVPSGGVDEQFF. Filled out from reference TRBV9 and TRBJ2-1, the complete variable domain reads DSGVTQTPKHLITATGQRVTLRCSPRSGDLSVYWYQQSLDQGLQFLIQYYNGEERAKGNILERFSAQQFPDLHSELNLSSLELGDSALYFCASSVPSGGVDEQFFGPGTRLTVL.

There are a few counts of this clone. The DNA of the CDR3 is TGTGCCAGCAGCTCTAACAGGGGACCTTATCAGCCCCAGCATTTT. It codes for CASSSNRGPYQPQHF. This chain connects TRBV7-9 to TRBJ1-5; 7 bases agree with TRBD1. CDR3 size: 15 residues. Germline CDR1 and CDR2: SEHNR and FQNEAQ (reference sequence). V dropped 4 bases and J dropped 5; count of bases not matched to a gene: 8.

The CDR3: CASILDSNQPQHF. CDR3 bases: TGTGCCAGCATCCTGGACAGTAACCAGCCCCAGCATTTT. The chain recombines TRBV2 with TRBJ1-5; D is perhaps TRBD1 (6 bases). Trimming took off 7 bases at V and 7 bases at J, with 14 bases between the two ends. The CDR3 has 13 amino acids. From germline, CDR1 is SNHLY and CDR2 FYNNEI.

This chain uses TRBV4-1 with TRBJ1-1, with 9 bases that match TRBD1. Trimming took 5 bases from V and 5 from J; bases not matched to a gene: 18. CDR1 is MGHRA and CDR2 is YSYEKL in the germline V gene. The CDR3 is 18 residues long. The CDR3 reads CASSFPGGQGRGGTEAFF. CDR3 coding DNA: TGCGCCAGCAGCTTCCCAGGGGGACAGGGAAGAGGTGGAACTGAAGCTTTCTTT.

J is TRBJ2-1 and V is TRBV2; D call uncertain. This CDR3 is built from 12 residues. V was trimmed by 4 bases and J by 10 bases, leaving 11 bases between them. The germline V gene has CDR1 SNHLY and CDR2 FYNNEI. The CDR3 region is CASSGELSEQFF. The CDR3 nucleotides are TGTGCCAGCAGTGGGGAATTAAGCGAGCAGTTCTTC.

The chain uses TRBV6-5 and TRBJ2-3; D uncertain. Germline CDR1 MNHEY, CDR2 SVGAGI. The CDR3 runs 16 residues. The germline V and J ends were trimmed by 4 bases and 4 bases, with 18 bases remaining between them. The CDR3 here is CASSSATDTLPDTQYF. The CDR3 bases are TGTGCCAGCAGTTCCGCCACAGATACCCTCCCAGATACGCAGTATTTT.

The chain joins TRBV29-1 to TRBJ1-1; D is unresolved. The germline V gene has CDR1 SQVTM and CDR2 ANQGSEA. The CDR3 extends over 14 amino acids. The V end lost 5 bases, the J end lost 4 bases, and 17 bases lay between the germline ends. The CDR3, as DNA: TGCAGCGTTAAAGTTGAGGGAGGAGGCACTGAAGCTTTCTTT. Its translation is CSVKVEGGGTEAFF.

The genes are TRBV11-2 and TRBJ2-5; D gene ambiguous. V lost 1 base to trimming and J lost 1 base, with 4 bases between them. This CDR3 is 13 amino acids long. The V gene's germline CDR1 is SGHAT and CDR2 FQNNGV. CDR3 loop: CASSLVVQETQYF. In DNA, the CDR3 is TGTGCCAGCAGCTTAGTAGTCCAAGAGACCCAGTACTTC.

The genes are TRBV6-1 and TRBJ1-3; maybe TRBD1 (5 bases). The ends were cut back, 11 bases at V and 5 bases at J, with 19 bases in the middle. CDR1 MNHNS and CDR2 SASEGT come from the germline V gene. This CDR3 has 14 residues. The CDR3 coding sequence is TGTGCCGGCCCCCAGGGTGTGGGTAGAAACACCATATATTTT. Translated: CAGPQGVGRNTIYF.

V and J are TRBV5-1 and TRBJ1-2; 7 nucleotides align to TRBD1. The CDR3 contains 17 residues. V shed 0 bases and J 4 bases; nucleotides not matched to a gene: 12. Germline CDR1 reads SGHRS; CDR2 reads YFSETQ. As DNA, the CDR3 is TGCGCCAGCAGCTTGGAAGGGGACAGATCGAGGGTCTATGGCTACACCTTC. The encoded protein is CASSLEGDRSRVYGYTF.

With regard to this clone: One end of the junction does not line up with germline, which may come from a read error. V and J are TRBV7-8 and TRBJ1-5, with 8 bases that match TRBD1. This CDR3 spans 15 amino acids. CDR1 is SGHVS, CDR2 FQNEAQ, per germline. This CDR3 reads CANSTGTGGNQPQHF. The CDR3, as DNA: TGTGCCAACAGCACCGGGACAGGAGGCAATCAGCCCCAGCATTTT.

The chain uses TRBV6-5 and TRBJ2-1, with 7 bases identical to TRBD2. This CDR3 has 13 amino acids. The germline V gene has CDR1 MNHEY and CDR2 SVGAGI. V lost 2 bases to trimming and J lost 15 bases; unmatched junction nucleotides: 10. The CDR3 is CASSYVREARRFF. In nucleotides, the CDR3 is TGTGCCAGCAGTTACGTCCGGGAGGCAAGGCGGTTCTTC.